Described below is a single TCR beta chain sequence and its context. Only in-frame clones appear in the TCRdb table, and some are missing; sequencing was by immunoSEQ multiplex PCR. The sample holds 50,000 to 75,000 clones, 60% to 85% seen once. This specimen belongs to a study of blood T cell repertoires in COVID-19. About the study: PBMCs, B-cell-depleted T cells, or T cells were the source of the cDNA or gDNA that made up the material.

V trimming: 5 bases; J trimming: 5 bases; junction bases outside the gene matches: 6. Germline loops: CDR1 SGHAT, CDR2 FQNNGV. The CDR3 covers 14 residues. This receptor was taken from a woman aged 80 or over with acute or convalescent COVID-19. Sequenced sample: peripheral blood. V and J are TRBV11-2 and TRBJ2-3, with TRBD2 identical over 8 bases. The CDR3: CASSPPGGRDTQYF. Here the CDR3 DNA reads TGTGCCAGCAGCCCCCCGGGAGGGAGAGATACGCAGTATTTT.